What follows are 15 T cell receptor beta chains derived from one specimen sequenced in a study of cytomegalovirus exposure and HLA in healthy donors (dated by TCRdb to about 2017). The library came from the immunoSEQ multiplex PCR assay. For the multiplex PCR, a mixture combining 60 forward primers for TCR Vbeta segments and 13 reverse primers for TCR Jbeta segments was used. The table comes from immuneACCESS by way of TCRdb, which keeps in-frame sequences with V and J called. Part of the clones is missing from these tables; in studies checked, under half for an unresolved V gene and the rest for unknown reasons. The sample table holds about 68,000 clones, of which roughly four fifths were seen once. The top ten hold about 7% of the sample. The sequenced material came from PBMCs. The receptors shown here come from a human donor in good health.

The rearrangement uses TRBV5-1 and TRBJ1-2; D might be TRBD1 (5 bases). Germline-derived CDR1 and CDR2 are SGHRS and YFSETQ. There are 13 residues in the CDR3. V was trimmed by 0 bases and J by 6 bases, leaving 9 bases between them. As DNA, the CDR3 is TGCGCCAGCAGCTTGGAAGGACATAATGGCTACACCTTC. Its translation is CASSLEGHNGYTF.

V is TRBV6-5 and J is TRBJ2-1; the D gene is possibly TRBD2 (5 bases). Trimming removed 0 bases from V and 10 bases from J, with 16 bases in between. The CDR3 contains 15 residues. Germline V gene lookup returns CDR1 MNHEY and CDR2 SVGAGI. The CDR3 here is CASSYSQSGSREQFF. The DNA of the CDR3 is TGTGCCAGCAGTTACTCCCAGTCGGGGTCGCGGGAGCAGTTCTTC.

The V call is TRBV28, the J call TRBJ2-1; D is unclear. V was shortened by 4 bases and J by 3 bases, with 13 bases between the two germline ends. Per the germline V gene, CDR1 is MDHEN and CDR2 is SYDVKM. The CDR3 runs 15 residues. CDR3 in DNA: TGTGCCAGCAGTTCCCAGACAACTCACTACAATGAGCAGTTCTTC. Translation gives CASSSQTTHYNEQFF.

The gene calls are TRBV13 and TRBJ2-7; 9 bases agree with TRBD1. This CDR3 is built from 14 residues. The V gene end was trimmed by 4 bases and the J gene end by 3 bases; junction bases not matched to a gene: 4. Germline assignment: CDR1 PRHDT and CDR2 FYEKMQ (reference sequence). The CDR3 sequence: CASSSDRGNYEQYF. The CDR3 DNA follows: TGTGCCAGCAGCTCGGACAGGGGTAACTACGAGCAGTACTTC.

J is TRBJ1-1 and V is TRBV18; D remains ambiguous. Germline V gene lookup returns CDR1 KGHSH and CDR2 LQKENI. The V gene lost 6 bases and the J gene lost 4 bases, with 21 bases spanning the gap. The CDR3 is 16 residues long. The DNA of the CDR3 is TGTGCCAGCTCCCATGCAACTGGCGTCTCGGGCACTGAAGCTTTCTTT. It yields the protein CASSHATGVSGTEAFF.

The chain recombines TRBV18 with TRBJ2-3; 7 bases match TRBD1. Germline V gives CDR1 KGHSH, CDR2 LQKENI. Unmatched junction bases numbered 6, after V lost 2 bases and J lost 4 bases. This CDR3 comprises 15 residues. CDR3 sequence reads: CASSPGQGVADTQYF. The CDR3 region has the DNA TGTGCCAGCTCACCAGGCCAGGGGGTGGCAGATACGCAGTATTTT. Complete variable domain (other parts from reference TRBV18 and TRBJ2-3): NAGVMQNPRHLVRRRGQEARLRCSPMKGHSHVYWYRQLPEEGLKFMVYLQKENIIDESGMPKERFSAEFPKEGPSILRIQQVVRGDSAAYFCASSPGQGVADTQYFGPGTRLTVL.

In the case of this clone: At one end the junction does not follow the germline gene, possibly because of a read error. V and J are TRBV19 and TRBJ1-2; D is undetermined. Germline V CDR1 and CDR2: LNHDA, SQIVND (reference sequence). The CDR3 runs to 15 residues. CDR3 coding DNA: TGTGCCAGTAGTAGTGAGCAACCAACTAACTATGGCTACCCCTTC. Protein sequence: CASSSEQPTNYGYPF.

The J gene is TRBJ1-2, the V gene TRBV4-3, with D tentatively TRBD1 (5 bases). The germline gives CDR1 LGHNA, CDR2 YSLEER. V lost 3 bases and J 7 bases, leaving 12 bases between the germline ends. This CDR3 comprises 13 residues. This CDR3 reads CASSQLQGSGYTF. The CDR3 DNA reads TGCGCCAGCAGCCAGCTTCAGGGAAGTGGCTACACCTTC.

This clone showed up just a few times. V usage is TRBV2 and J usage is TRBJ1-1, with 7 nucleotides matching TRBD1. Germline V gene data show CDR1 as SNHLY and CDR2 as FYNNEI. The CDR3 consists of 13 residues. Losses at the gene ends were 10 bases for V and 0 bases for J; bases not matched to a gene: 5. The CDR3 sequence: CATRQGMNTEAFF. The CDR3 DNA follows: TGTGCCACCCGACAGGGCATGAACACTGAAGCTTTCTTT.

Concerning this clone itself: One end of the junction fails to match germline, which may point to a read error. The CDR3 spells CASSLGVGQGNEQYF. The CDR3 DNA reads TGTGCTAGCAGCTTAGGGGTGGGACAGGGGAACGAGCAGTACTTC. V gene TRBV7-7 combines with J gene TRBJ2-7; 10 bases are shared with TRBD1. CDR3 length: 15 amino acids. Germline lookup yields CDR1 SSHAT and CDR2 FNYEAQ (reference sequence).

V and J are TRBV7-6 and TRBJ1-1, with no clear D. This CDR3 spans 15 amino acids. V was shortened by 2 bases and J by 5 bases, with 15 bases between the two germline ends. Germline V gives CDR1 SGHVS, CDR2 FNYEAQ. The CDR3 bases are TGTGCCAGCAGCTTAAACCCTGATGGGCAGACTGAAGCTTTCTTT. This encodes CASSLNPDGQTEAFF. The full variable domain, with the rest looked up from reference TRBV7-6 and TRBJ1-1, is GAGVSQSPRYKVTKRGQDVALRCDPISGHVSLYWYRQALGQGPEFLTYFNYEAQQDKSGLPNDRFSAERPEGSISTLTIQRTEQRDSAMYRCASSLNPDGQTEAFFGQGTRLTVV.

This clone has only a few counts. V gene TRBV5-1 combines with J gene TRBJ2-6, with D possibly matching TRBD2 (5 bases). Germline assignment: CDR1 SGHRS and CDR2 YFSETQ. Trimming left V 0 bases short and J 4 bases short, with 8 bases between. The CDR3 is made up of 15 amino acids. CDR3 DNA: TGCGCCAGCAGCTTGGGAGGGTCCGGGGCCAACGTCCTGACTTTC. It codes for CASSLGGSGANVLTF.

The chain carries TRBV6-4 and TRBJ1-1; D gene unclear. The length of the CDR3 is 13 residues. The germline CDR1 and CDR2 sequences are MRHNA and SNTAGT. V was cut by 8 bases and J by 0 bases, with 10 bases left in between. CDR3 nucleotides: TGTGCCAGCTCCCGGGATGTGAACACTGAAGCTTTCTTT. It encodes CASSRDVNTEAFF.

Only one count was recorded for this clone. V is TRBV6-4 and J is TRBJ1-6; tentative D call: TRBD1 (6 bases). Germline V gene lookup returns CDR1 MRHNA and CDR2 SNTAGT. The V gene lost 4 bases and the J gene lost 8 bases, with 15 bases spanning the gap. There are 15 residues in the CDR3. This CDR3 reads CASSVGTLSDSPLHF. The CDR3 DNA is TGTGCCAGCAGTGTAGGGACACTGTCGGATTCACCCCTCCACTTT.

This sequence joins TRBV2 and TRBJ2-5, with 9 bases matching TRBD2. The CDR3 totals 15 residues. Germline loops: CDR1 SNHLY, CDR2 FYNNEI. The V segment lost 6 bases and the J segment 5 bases; nucleotides outside the gene matches: 10. In DNA form, the CDR3 reads TGTGCCAGCAGAGTCGGCGCGGGGGGGCTGGAGACCCAGTACTTC. Protein sequence: CASRVGAGGLETQYF.